This T cell receptor (beta chain) is drawn from a study of beta chain features in type 1 diabetes. Study-wide findings and caveats: Significant though moderate, a shortening of TCRB CDR3s appeared in all four CD4+ subsets of Type 1 diabetes patients. Insertion counts at VDJ junctions were lower in type 1 diabetes patients, who also showed more deletions there. Since sequencing was performed on cDNA, cells with high TCR expression could be over-represented.

CDR3 size: 12 residues. Deletions cut 7 bases from V and 5 bases from J, with 8 bases between. Germline CDR1 SNHLY, CDR2 FYNNEI. The isolated RNA, all of it, was reverse transcribed, so expressed TCRB transcripts were what got sequenced. Sequenced naive, central memory and regulatory T cell samples produced an average of around 3.9 million reads. The assay was immunoSEQ multiplex PCR, and TCRdb's table has in-frame clones only and misses some. The table includes under 300,000 clones, 16% detected once. Turning to this clone: Its antigen remains unidentified.

The origin of this receptor is a man aged 25 to 40 with type 1 diabetes. The V call is TRBV2, the J call TRBJ1-4; D remains ambiguous. Sequencing was done on a sample of naive CD4+ T cells from blood. CDR3 region: CASNGLNEKLFF. In DNA form, the CDR3 reads TGTGCCAGCAATGGGTTAAATGAAAAACTGTTTTTT.